This T cell receptor beta chain is from a study of cytomegalovirus exposure and HLA in healthy donors (dated by TCRdb to about 2017). Regarding the research as a whole: According to an earlier analysis of 587 of the donors, about 190 million T cells yielded over 90 million unique TCR beta sequences and around 280 Gb of sequence data. Of the 398 genotyped donors, 80% to 90% were placed in the genetic ancestry cluster associated with self-reported Caucasian donors. Roughly 300 gigabases of sequencing data and approximately 91 million unique TCR sequences made up an early release that covered around 640 HLA-typed donors. Every discovery cohort repertoire had been produced on one sequencing platform. In a later analysis, previously published TCR beta repertoires from fewer than 750 donors were re-analyzed and high-resolution HLA genotyping was added so that TCR occurrence patterns could be studied. Donor age, sex, ethnicity and CMV serostatus were compiled alongside the repertoire data. The number of donors typed differed by locus, with about 629-630 for A, B, C, DRB1 and DQB1, around 560 for DQA1, about 610 for DPA1, and approximately 470 for DPB1. In the later analysis, no new phenotypic data were used to find candidate immune exposures; instead, reliance was placed on TCR beta sequences and their occurrence across donors. Roughly five DR-DQ haplotypes were treated as single units for association and clustering because of strong linkage in the cohort. The study was designed to test whether signatures of past pathogen exposure could be identified by cataloging public T cell receptors. Along with the roughly 610-subject first cohort, a separate validation cohort of about 110 different subjects was used. To decide whether each TCR beta V gene segment behaved as functional or pseudogenic, an earlier analysis of some 600 of the donors relied on high-throughput TCR beta sequencing. Class I and class II HLA loci were covered by the typing at four-digit resolution. Using immunosequencing, the study profiled T cell repertoires from roughly 650 subjects and related those repertoires to cytomegalovirus serostatus. A later genetic analysis took genome-wide SNP genotypes for about 65% of the 666 donors and used that subset as a discovery cohort. Among roughly 370 genotyped donors of the cohort, an average of around 240,000 unique TCR beta nucleotide sequences were sequenced per donor, 15% to 20% of them non-productive. High-throughput TCR immunosequencing, statistical association of individual TCRs with disease status, and machine learning were combined to predict cytomegalovirus infection status.

What the research found in general, with its limitations: Specific HLA alleles were associated with 15,000 to 20,000 TCR beta sequences at a false discovery rate of 0.05 in a later analysis. Because counts were too low, about 18 rarely observed V segments, including chromosome 9 orphons, were excluded from the earlier analysis of some 590 of the donors. Three of the identified cytomegalovirus-associated TCR beta chains were confirmed in vitro to be specific for cytomegalovirus antigens. A further reported finding was that TCR beta sequences accurately predicted the HLA-A and HLA-B alleles for most subjects in the first cohort. A later genetic analysis reported fewer N-insertions in productive TCRs among donors in an Asian-associated ancestry cluster than the roughly 640-donor mean. An earlier analysis of around 540 of the donors showed that most TCR beta V segments appeared in productive rearrangements either about 87% or about 30% of the time, which broadly matched IMGT annotations. A later analysis found that TCR association rates varied across HLA loci, with DRB1 alleles showing the most associated TCRs and HLA-C alleles the fewest. The authors suggested that the approach could potentially be generalized to other disease states and immunological phenotypes. According to a later analysis, most CMV-associated TCR beta chains appeared to be HLA-restricted, and the HLA associations seemed to be driven largely by CMV exposure. Correlated functional status among segregating V segments might be attributable to linkage disequilibrium, but an unknown experimental factor could not be ruled out. According to a later analysis, parvovirus B19, influenza, CMV and Epstein-Barr virus appeared linked to several top co-occurrence clusters. When HLA alleles, especially DR and DQ, strongly co-occurred, attributing TCR associations to individual alleles was difficult. The cohort was sequenced for TCR beta chains only, and without alpha or paired-chain data the features that could be detected were limited. Most TCR sequences were seen in very few donors, while some public TCRs were found in many individuals. A cluster of highly shared sequence variants was judged likely to be a technical artifact of the sequencing pipeline. Because HLA typing was missing for some donors at each locus, association tests included only the typed subset. The presence/absence analyses assumed that sequencing depth was roughly uniform across donors, and that assumption may not be true. Some IMGT-functional V segments, including TRBV6-2 and TRBV6-3, could not be distinguished by the 87-base-pair reads and were therefore excluded. V-gene and J-gene trimming of TCR beta chains was associated with a missense DCLRE1C variant in a later genetic analysis, and the association was replicated in an independent cohort. For the cohort, immune exposure information was limited to CMV serostatus. The classifier was reported to diagnose cytomegalovirus status with high specificity and sensitivity in both the original cohort and the validation cohort. In a later analysis, HLA-associated TCR beta chains were found to be more clonally expanded and to have lower generation probabilities than equally common non-associated chains. The study listed 150 to 200 TCR beta chains as associated with cytomegalovirus.

Notes on this clone: Its cognate antigen has yet to be identified. No much larger clone exists at a distance of one base, and base qualities are not known.

The protocol used for the library was the immunoSEQ multiplex PCR assay. For the multiplex PCR, a mixture combining 60 forward primers for TCR Vbeta segments and 13 reverse primers for TCR Jbeta segments was used. Amplification of the CDR3 region of rearranged TCR beta genes was performed with a multiplex PCR assay on genomic DNA. The amplified TCR beta libraries were sequenced on the Illumina HiSeq System as 87-base-pair reads. The paper's processing steps were these. In a later analysis, 77 million or so unique TCR beta chains were counted across the approximately 640 repertoires, and approximately 11 million of these chains were shared by at least two donors. Raw reads were error-corrected and collapsed into unique sequences with a nearest-neighbor algorithm that merged closely related sequences to remove PCR and sequencing errors. To assign V, D and J gene segments, CDR3 sequences were aligned to IMGT reference sequences. For a sequence to be retained, a match of at least six nucleotides to both a V gene segment and a J gene segment was required. Rearrangements were called productive when the CDR3 lacked stop codons and stayed in frame with V and J; all others were non-productive. CDR3 was defined by IMGT convention, running from the second conserved V-encoded cysteine to the conserved J-encoded phenylalanine. Sequences without an unambiguous match to a single V gene segment were excluded from the earlier analysis of almost 600 of the donors. An earlier analysis of 500 to 700 of the donors classified V segments as functional when productive rearrangements were above 56.7% and as segregating when the standard deviation between donors was above 5%. A statistical classification framework was built to diagnose cytomegalovirus status from the catalog of TCR beta chain sequences. In a later analysis, V and J genes were assigned by comparing TCR nucleotide sequences against IMGT/GENE-DB human TR gene sequences. In a later analysis, CDR3 sequences and most-parsimonious VDJ recombination scenarios were assigned using the TCRdist pipeline. In a later analysis, each TCR beta chain was defined by its CDR3 amino acid sequence together with its V-gene family, and reads lacking a unique V-gene family were excluded. To address suspected cross-contamination and a sequencing artifact, a later analysis removed approximately 600 highly shared, low-generation-probability nucleotide sequences. In a later analysis, a clonal expansion index for each public chain was calculated from normalized within-repertoire ranks of inferred template counts. Generation probabilities in a later analysis came from a VDJ recombination model fitted to out-of-frame rearrangements, and those results were checked against IGoR. Hypergeometric tests were used in a later analysis to score TCR-TCR, TCR-HLA and TCR-CMV co-occurrence, with a repertoire-size bias correction applied to the TCR pairs. In a later analysis, false discovery rates were estimated by permuting HLA or CMV assignments 20 times. In a later analysis, co-occurring TCRs were grouped with DBSCAN, and TCRdist sequence similarity was added when clustering was performed within HLA-allele-positive subsets. Co-occurrence clustering excluded repertoires with fewer than 30,000 or more than 120,000 public chains, plus five with anomalous nucleotide sharing. TCRdb carries this immuneACCESS record with in-frame sequences only. Its versions omit some clonotypes, under half of them owing to an unresolved V gene in the studies checked, with the rest unexplained. V and J calls and clone size are copied from that table; D and trimming were computed from the DNA. The sample data list around 82,000 clones, and about 79% of these were observed just once. 4.5% to 7% of the sample belongs to the ten largest clones.

The CDR3 runs 15 amino acids, cysteine and phenylalanine included. Only the CDR3 DNA is retained, 45 bases long and in frame from the first base. The germline V gene encodes CDR1 MGHRA and CDR2 YSYEKL. V is reduced by 3 bases and J by 0 bases, leaving a spacing of 9 bases between them. The cohort consisted of 666 healthy bone marrow donors. Cohort members were all nominally healthy when sampled, although unrecorded immune exposures were likely present. The donor was CMV seropositive and was included in the group of 270 or so seropositive cohort members. A peripheral blood sample was provided by each donor, and peripheral blood mononuclear cells were used for TCR beta sequencing. Genomic DNA extraction from the blood cell samples was performed with the Qiagen DNeasy Blood Extraction Kit.

The sequence derives from a male donor in good health and CMV-seropositive. Here the chain combines TRBV4-1 and TRBJ1-5; no D segment can be confidently identified. Material: PBMCs. The CDR3 sequence is CASSHPGFSNQPQHF. The sequenced DNA: TGCGCCAGCAGCCACCCAGGTTTTAGCAATCAGCCCCAGCATTTT.